This TCR beta chain was sequenced during a study of blood T cell repertoires in COVID-19. Study overall: There were acute and convalescent COVID-19 samples, and they came from the United States, Italy and Spain. PBMCs, B-cell-depleted T cells, or T cells provided the cDNA or gDNA that made up the material.

CDR3 length: 16 amino acids. Germline-derived CDR1 and CDR2 are SGHTS and YDEGEE. V lost 5 bases and J lost 1, with 15 bases in between. Sequencing was performed with immunoSEQ multiplex PCR; in TCRdb, only in-frame clones are kept and a portion is missing. The sample lists 200,000 to 300,000 clones; 88% were seen once. This clonotype was sampled from a man in his sixties who had recovered from COVID-19. This chain joins TRBV5-8 and TRBJ1-4, with a possible D match to TRBD1 (6 bases). The sequenced sample consisted of peripheral blood. CDR3 nucleotides: TGTGCCAGCAGGCCTTTGAGGGGACAAACTAATGAAAAACTGTTTTTT. Its translation is CASRPLRGQTNEKLFF.